Here is one T cell receptor beta chain with its context. Its antigen is undetermined. The record originates from a study of blood T cells in healthy people across ages. At the level of the study: Per every two T cells, about one barcoded beta molecule was captured by template switching. Study-wide points: The percentage of naive T cells correlated strongly with TCR beta diversity. Underestimates were what the diversity estimates from one million T cells were considered to be. In long-lived donors, naive CD4+ cell counts and diversity exceeded those of aged donors.

Together with a sample-barcoded 5' primer, a J-beta primer mix was included in a second PCR lasting about 7 to 11 cycles. TCRdb itself ran the 5' RACE reads through MiXCR, one entry per CDR3 protein. The sample yields around 280,000 distinct CDR3 sequences, 25% to 30% seen once. V gave up 3 bases and J gave up 7 bases, with 11 bases separating them. Germline-derived CDR1 and CDR2 are LNHNV and YYDKDF (reference sequence). The CDR3 has 13 residues. The J gene is TRBJ2-3, the V gene TRBV15; D may correspond to TRBD1 or TRBD2 (7 bases each). The sample comprised blood. This sequence originates from a woman in her sixties or seventies in good health. In DNA, the CDR3 is TGTGCCACCAGCAGGGGAGGGGGCAATACGCAGTATTTT. Protein sequence: CATSRGGGNTQYF.